This is a list of T cell receptor beta chains from one sample in a study of CXCR4 blockade with PD-1 therapy in pancreatic cancer. Libraries were prepared by immunoSEQ multiplex PCR; TCRdb keeps only in-frame clonotypes and omits some of them. The sample contains 3,200 or so clones, about 53% of which appear only once. Sequenced: tumor tissue. The origin of the receptors is a human donor with pancreatic ductal adenocarcinoma. CDR3s include the opening cysteine and the closing phenylalanine or tryptophan. The D gene is left open where the match is weak. Size values are once, few and many counts, or a class for expanded clones, and some rows have none.

j_gene | abundance | v_gene | d_gene | CDR3nt | CDR3aa
TRBJ2-3 | large | TRBV4-1 | NA | TGCGCCAGCAGTCCGGACCTAGGCGCAGATACGCAGTATTTT | CASSPDLGADTQYF
TRBJ1-1 | few | TRBV9 | NA | TGTGCCAGCAGCTGGGCCGTCCTGGACGCTGAAGCTTTCTTT | CASSWAVLDAEAFF
TRBJ1-4 | few | TRBV11-3 | NA | TGTGCCAGCAGCTTGGGCCGGTTGGATGAAAAACTGTTTTTT | CASSLGRLDEKLFF
TRBJ2-6 | NA | TRBV6-1 | NA | TGTGCCAGCAGTGAAGAGGAAGGCTCTGGGGCCAACGTCCTGACTTTC | CASSEEEGSGANVLTF
TRBJ2-7 | NA | TRBV30 | TRBD1 | TGTGCCTGGGCCCGGGACAGCTACGAGCAGTACTTC | CAWARDSYEQYF
TRBJ2-1 | NA | TRBV30 | NA | TGTGCCTGGAAGAACGCTCAAGGCAATGAGCAGTTCTTC | CAWKNAQGNEQFF
TRBJ2-4 | once | TRBV19 | TRBD1 | TGTGCCAGTATGGGGGACAGGGTAAACATTCAGTACTTC | CASMGDRVNIQYF
TRBJ2-1 | once | TRBV29-1 | NA | TGCAGCGTCCTGCTTCCGGGCCAAAATGAGCAGTTCTTC | CSVLLPGQNEQFF
TRBJ1-2 | NA | TRBV18 | NA | TGTGCCAGCTCTGATCAGGACTATGGCTACACCTTC | CASSDQDYGYTF
TRBJ2-5 | medium-sized | TRBV11-3 | NA | TGTGCCAGCAGCTTAGAGAACTACCGAGGGGAGACCCAGTACTTC | CASSLENYRGETQYF
TRBJ2-3 | NA | TRBV6-8 | NA | TGTGCCATCAAGGTAGCGGAAAGCACAGATACGCAGTATTTT | CAIKVAESTDTQYF
TRBJ2-2 | NA | TRBV18 | NA | TGTGCCAGCTCACCAGGACAGTACACCGGGGAGCTGTTTTTT | CASSPGQYTGELFF
TRBJ1-1 | NA | TRBV4-1 | NA | TGCGCCAGCAGCCATCGACAGGCAGACACTGAAGCTTTCTTT | CASSHRQADTEAFF
TRBJ2-7 | NA | TRBV19 | TRBD2 | TGTGCCAGTACCCCTGGTACTAGCGGGGACTCCTACGAGCAGTACTTC | CASTPGTSGDSYEQYF
TRBJ2-3 | NA | TRBV14 | TRBD2 | TGTGCCAGCAGCCAAGGCCGGACTAGCGGGAGCACAGATACGCAGTATTTT | CASSQGRTSGSTDTQYF
TRBJ2-1 | NA | TRBV28 | NA | TGTGCCAGCAACCACAGAACCTACAATGAGCAGTTCTTC | CASNHRTYNEQFF
TRBJ1-2 | NA | TRBV18 | NA | TGTGCCAGCTCTCCAGGCCGCTCGGACTATGGCTACACCTTC | CASSPGRSDYGYTF
TRBJ2-2 | NA | TRBV28 | NA | TGTGTCAGCAGTTTACGGGGGAACACCGGGGAGCTGTTTTTT | CVSSLRGNTGELFF
TRBJ1-2 | NA | TRBV10-2 | TRBD1 | TGCGCCAGCGCCCCCGCCGGGACAGCGACAAACTATGGCTACACCTTC | CASAPAGTATNYGYTF
TRBJ1-1 | NA | TRBV10-2 | NA | TGCGCCAGCAGTGAAGAGGCGGATGAAGCTTTCTTT | CASSEEADEAFF
TRBJ1-3 | once | TRBV30 | TRBD1 | TGTGCCTGCTTGGACAGGGTAACGAACACCATATATTTT | CACLDRVTNTIYF
TRBJ2-3 | NA | TRBV4-1 | NA | TGCGCCAGCAGCCAAGAAGGAGGATTTAGCACAGATACGCAGTATTTT | CASSQEGGFSTDTQYF
TRBJ1-1 | NA | TRBV18 | TRBD1 | TGTGCCAGCTCACTACGGACAGGGGACACTGAAGCTTTCTTT | CASSLRTGDTEAFF
TRBJ2-7 | NA | TRBV10-2 | NA | TGCGCCAGCAGTGAGGGGGGCAACTACGAGCAGTACTTC | CASSEGGNYEQYF
TRBJ2-7 | few | TRBV6-8 | TRBD2 | TGTGCCAGCCTAGACGGGAGGGCCTACGAGCAGTACTTC | CASLDGRAYEQYF
TRBJ1-4 | NA | TRBV30 | NA | TGTGCCTGGAGTGTCAAAGGGGTAGGGGAAAAACTGTTTTTT | CAWSVKGVGEKLFF
TRBJ2-2 | medium-sized | TRBV9 | NA | TGTGCCAGCAGGGCGACAGATAACACCGGGGAGCTGTTTTTT | CASRATDNTGELFF
TRBJ2-7 | NA | TRBV11-3 | TRBD2 | TGTGCCAGCAGCCCGGGACTAGCGGGAGGGTACGAGCAGTACTTC | CASSPGLAGGYEQYF
TRBJ1-2 | medium-sized | TRBV6-1 | NA | TGTGCCAGCAGTGAAGAGAGGGGGTTTGGCTACACCTTC | CASSEERGFGYTF
TRBJ2-5 | NA | TRBV4-1 | NA | TGCGCCAGCAGCCATAGGGACCCGGGGGAGACCCAGTACTTC | CASSHRDPGETQYF
TRBJ1-1 | few | TRBV25-1 | TRBD1 | TGTGCCAGCAGTACCGGGACAGGGAACACTGAAGCTTTCTTT | CASSTGTGNTEAFF
TRBJ2-7 | NA | TRBV11-1 | NA | TGTGCCAGCAGCTTACGCCAGAGGTCCTACGAGCAGTACTTC | CASSLRQRSYEQYF
TRBJ1-1 | NA | TRBV19 | TRBD1 | TGTGCCAGTAGTAGGGCCGCGACAGGGGACACTGAAGCTTTCTTT | CASSRAATGDTEAFF
TRBJ2-2 | NA | TRBV25-1 | TRBD2 | TGTGCCAGCAGTAACCGACTAGCGGGAGATATCCGAACCGGGGAGCTGTTTTTT | CASSNRLAGDIRTGELFF
TRBJ2-2 | NA | TRBV6-7 | NA | TGTGCCAGCACCGCCCCATGGGCGGGAACAGGGGAGCTGTTTTTT | CASTAPWAGTGELFF
TRBJ1-1 | NA | TRBV28 | NA | TGTGCCAGCAGGCTCATGCCGGGGCAGGAGAACACTGAAGCTTTCTTT | CASRLMPGQENTEAFF
TRBJ2-1 | medium-sized | TRBV11-3 | TRBD2 | TGTGCCAGCAGCCTCCGAGTTAGCGGGCGCAATGAGCAGTTCTTC | CASSLRVSGRNEQFF
TRBJ2-1 | few | TRBV4-1 | TRBD1 | TGCGCCAGCACCTCAACCGGGACAGGCGTTGAGCAGTTCTTC | CASTSTGTGVEQFF
TRBJ1-2 | NA | TRBV28 | NA | TGTGCCAGCAGTTTTGAGCGGGACAACTATGGCTACACCTTC | CASSFERDNYGYTF
TRBJ2-5 | NA | TRBV25-1 | NA | TGTGCCAGCAGTTCCTTCGATGGCCAAGAGACCCAGTACTTC | CASSSFDGQETQYF
TRBJ2-7 | once | TRBV18 | TRBD2 | TGTGCCAGCTCATTAGCGGGAGGCTACGAGCAGTACTTC | CASSLAGGYEQYF
TRBJ2-7 | NA | TRBV7-6 | TRBD1 | TGTGCCAGCAGCTTAGCGTGGGGACAGGGTTCCGAGCAGTACTTC | CASSLAWGQGSEQYF
TRBJ2-7 | NA | TRBV30 | NA | TGTGCCTGGAGTTTTGCCTACGAGCAGTACTTC | CAWSFAYEQYF
TRBJ1-1 | NA | TRBV28 | NA | TGTGCCAGCAGTCGGCCCCGAGGAGATACTGAAGCTTTCTTT | CASSRPRGDTEAFF
TRBJ1-5 | NA | TRBV30 | NA | TGTGCCTGGAGTGTACTTGGTAGCAATCAGCCCCAGCATTTT | CAWSVLGSNQPQHF
TRBJ1-3 | NA | TRBV10-2 | TRBD1 | TGCGCCAGCAACCAAGAGGGGGACAGGGCTGGAAACACCATATATTTT | CASNQEGDRAGNTIYF